These T cell receptor beta chains were read from a single sample in a study of blood T cell repertoires in COVID-19. TCRdb's copy holds only in-frame clones and misses some; the assay was immunoSEQ multiplex PCR. The data contain 350,000 or so clones, 86% of them singletons. Sequences were obtained from PBMCs or T cells enriched from blood (not recorded which). These TCRs come from a woman aged 40 to 50 with acute COVID-19. Both conserved end residues are trimmed from each CDR3. The order of the fields is V gene, J gene, CDR3 protein.

TRBV18,TRBJ2-6,ASSPPSGSGANVLT
TRBV4-2,TRBJ2-1,ASSQDEWLAGGGSYNEQF
TRBV5-6,TRBJ2-3,ASSLGTGTDTQY
TRBV18,TRBJ2-7,ASSPGLTENYEQY
TRBV7-9,TRBJ1-1,ASSLEAVGTEAF
TRBV5-1,TRBJ2-5,ASSLLLGTEQETQY
TRBV7-9,TRBJ2-7,ASSNWVTEVDEQY
TRBV2,TRBJ1-2,ASSLQTGGGGYT
TRBV6-5,TRBJ2-3,ASSPGRSTDTQY
TRBV6-2/TRBV6-3,TRBJ1-1,ASSYAGTGGPNTEAF
TRBV20-1,TRBJ1-1,SAPVNTEAF
TRBV25-1,TRBJ1-3,ASSESGDTGNTIY
TRBV6-2/TRBV6-3,TRBJ1-5,ASSYHGATGQPQH
TRBV7-9,TRBJ1-2,ASSFSTGPTTNYGYT
TRBV19,TRBJ1-2,ASSDRAPHYGYT
TRBV15,TRBJ2-1,ATSTKREGFYNEQF
TRBV7-2,TRBJ2-7,ASSSSRPARGEQY
TRBV7-3,TRBJ2-7,ASSQGLAGANEQY
TRBV15,TRBJ2-1,ATSRDSGLGVEQF
TRBV4-2,TRBJ2-7,ASSQVNSGIYEQY
TRBV21-1,TRBJ1-5,ASSKAGDQPQH
TRBV7-3,TRBJ2-2,ASSSSGRNTGELF
TRBV5-1,TRBJ1-1,ASSLGTNTGTEAF
TRBV29-1,TRBJ1-2,SVAGLLTPLYGYT
TRBV20-1,TRBJ2-1,SASTGLAYYNEQF
TRBV18,TRBJ2-5,ASSPVAGAVQETQY
TRBV3-1/TRBV3-2,TRBJ1-3,ASSHPTTSQGTGGNTIY
TRBV7-9,TRBJ2-4,ASSSRTGARDIQY
TRBV3-1/TRBV3-2,TRBJ1-4,ASSQDRQGAEKLF
TRBV7-8,TRBJ2-7,ASSHNQGQGAFKQY
TRBV19,TRBJ2-1,ASSIASGSYNEQF
TRBV5-5,TRBJ1-5,ASSPRGQGAQPQH
TRBV6-5,TRBJ2-7,ASSYSTGWEYEQY
TRBV3-1/TRBV3-2,TRBJ1-2,ASSQVSAGGSTSSGYT
TRBV6-5,TRBJ2-7,ASSYSGQGREQY
TRBV7-2,TRBJ1-3,ASSEGLTSGNTIY
TRBV5-1,TRBJ2-1,ASSAGLAGRNEQF
TRBV5-1,TRBJ2-7,ASSAGGLVGTSRYEQY
TRBV28,TRBJ1-2,ASSLNRGDGYT
TRBV28,TRBJ1-4,ASRIGGRVNEKLF
TRBV9,TRBJ2-6,ASRQSSGANVLT
TRBV2,TRBJ1-5,ASSEERNQPQH
TRBV10-2,TRBJ1-1,ASETGINTEAF
TRBV5-1,TRBJ1-6,ASSLVAGMGSPLH
TRBV19,TRBJ2-1,ASARGPSYNEQF
TRBV5-1,TRBJ1-1,ASSLETGPEAF
TRBV28,TRBJ1-6,ASNRGLGDNSPLH
TRBV3-1/TRBV3-2,TRBJ2-2,ASSHLMGTGGTGELF
TRBV11-1,TRBJ2-5,ASSLAPHPRAAETQY
TRBV7-6,TRBJ2-1,ASSLVGLAGGVSYNEQF
TRBV28,TRBJ1-2,ASRQAGTGGGYT
TRBV7-3,TRBJ2-1,ASSITSGGNEQF
TRBV6-5,TRBJ1-1,ASSYLTGTEAF
TRBV6-5,TRBJ1-2,ASSYDSGALGDGYT
TRBV5-1,TRBJ1-3,ASSSNTGHSGNTIY
TRBV4-3,TRBJ2-3,ASRRTIRTGDTQY
TRBV5-4,TRBJ2-5,ASSPGTSGAPNQETQY
TRBV4-3,TRBJ2-3,ASSQAREPLGLAVTDTQY
TRBV5-1,TRBJ2-7,ASSFYSGGSYEQY